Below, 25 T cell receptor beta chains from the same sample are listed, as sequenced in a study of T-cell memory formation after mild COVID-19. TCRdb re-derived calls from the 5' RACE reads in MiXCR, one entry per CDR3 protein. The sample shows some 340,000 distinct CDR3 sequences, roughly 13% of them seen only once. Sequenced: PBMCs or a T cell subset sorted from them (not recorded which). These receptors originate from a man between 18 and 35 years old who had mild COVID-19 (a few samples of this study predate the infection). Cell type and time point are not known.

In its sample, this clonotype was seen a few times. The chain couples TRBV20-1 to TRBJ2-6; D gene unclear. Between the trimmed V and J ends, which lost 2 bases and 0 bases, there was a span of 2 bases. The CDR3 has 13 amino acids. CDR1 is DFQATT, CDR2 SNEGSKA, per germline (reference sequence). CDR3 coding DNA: TGCAGTGCTAGACTCTCTGGGGCCAACGTCCTGACTTTC. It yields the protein CSARLSGANVLTF.

The CDR3 sequence is CASTTETAYEQYV. The CDR3 DNA reads as TGTGCCAGCACAACTGAGACAGCTTACGAGCAGTACGTC. J is TRBJ2-7 and V is TRBV7-9, with D possibly matching TRBD1 (5 bases). Germline CDR1 is SEHNR and CDR2 is FQNEAQ (reference sequence). Trimming shortened V by 7 bases and J by 4 bases, and 14 bases separated the two germline ends. The CDR3 sequence is 13 residues long.

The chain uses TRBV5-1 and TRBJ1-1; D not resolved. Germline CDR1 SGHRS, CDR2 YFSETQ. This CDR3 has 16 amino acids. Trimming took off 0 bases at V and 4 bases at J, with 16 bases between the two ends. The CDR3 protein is CASSLVLGVRRTEAFF. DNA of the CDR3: TGCGCCAGCAGCTTGGTACTTGGGGTGCGGCGCACTGAAGCTTTCTTT.

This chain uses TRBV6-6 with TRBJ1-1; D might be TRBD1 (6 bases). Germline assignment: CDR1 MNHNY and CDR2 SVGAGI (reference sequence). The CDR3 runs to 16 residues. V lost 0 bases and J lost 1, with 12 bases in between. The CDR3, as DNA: TGTGCCAGCAGTTACTCGGCCGGGACAAAGAACACTGAAGCTTTCTTT. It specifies CASSYSAGTKNTEAFF.

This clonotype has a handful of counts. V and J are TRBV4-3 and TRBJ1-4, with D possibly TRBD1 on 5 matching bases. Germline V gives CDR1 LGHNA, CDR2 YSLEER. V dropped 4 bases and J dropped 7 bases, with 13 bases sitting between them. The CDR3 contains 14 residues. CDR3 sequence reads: CASSRQKSFEKLFF. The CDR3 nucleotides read TGCGCCAGCAGCCGACAGAAGAGTTTTGAAAAACTGTTTTTT.

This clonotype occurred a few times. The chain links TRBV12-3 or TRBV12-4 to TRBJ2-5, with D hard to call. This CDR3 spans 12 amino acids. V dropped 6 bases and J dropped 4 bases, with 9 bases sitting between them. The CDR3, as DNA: TGTGCCAGCAGCCACTCCATAGAGACCCAGTACTTC. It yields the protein CASSHSIETQYF.

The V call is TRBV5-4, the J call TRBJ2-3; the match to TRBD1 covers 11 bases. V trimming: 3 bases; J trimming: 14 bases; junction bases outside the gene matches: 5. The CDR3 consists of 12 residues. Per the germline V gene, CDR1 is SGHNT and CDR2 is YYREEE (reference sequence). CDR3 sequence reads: CASSSDRGRGYF. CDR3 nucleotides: TGTGCCAGCAGCTCGGACAGGGGGCGCGGGTATTTT.

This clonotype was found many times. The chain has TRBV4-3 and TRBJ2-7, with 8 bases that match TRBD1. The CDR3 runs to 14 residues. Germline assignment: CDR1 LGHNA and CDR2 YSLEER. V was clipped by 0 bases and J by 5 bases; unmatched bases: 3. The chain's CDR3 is CASSQEGQGHEQYF. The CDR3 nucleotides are TGCGCCAGCAGCCAAGAAGGACAGGGCCACGAGCAGTACTTC.

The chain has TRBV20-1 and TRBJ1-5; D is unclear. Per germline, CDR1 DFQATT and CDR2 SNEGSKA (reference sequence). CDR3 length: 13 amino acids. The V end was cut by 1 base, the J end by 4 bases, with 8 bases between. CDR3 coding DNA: TGCAGTGCTAGAGCCACGGGAAATCAGCCCCAGCATTTT. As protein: CSARATGNQPQHF.

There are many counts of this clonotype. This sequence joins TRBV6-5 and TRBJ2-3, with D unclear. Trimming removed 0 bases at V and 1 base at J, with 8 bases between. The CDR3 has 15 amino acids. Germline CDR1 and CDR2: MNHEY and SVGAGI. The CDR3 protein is CASSYSGRGTDTQYF. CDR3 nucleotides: TGTGCCAGCAGTTACTCGGGTCGCGGCACAGATACGCAGTATTTT.

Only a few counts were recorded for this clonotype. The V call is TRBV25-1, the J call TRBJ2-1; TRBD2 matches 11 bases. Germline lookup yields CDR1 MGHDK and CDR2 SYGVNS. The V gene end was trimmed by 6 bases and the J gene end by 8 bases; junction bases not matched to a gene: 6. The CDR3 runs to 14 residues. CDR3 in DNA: TGTGCCAGCAGGTTTAGCGGGGGGGAGGATGAGCAGTTCTTC. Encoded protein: CASRFSGGEDEQFF.

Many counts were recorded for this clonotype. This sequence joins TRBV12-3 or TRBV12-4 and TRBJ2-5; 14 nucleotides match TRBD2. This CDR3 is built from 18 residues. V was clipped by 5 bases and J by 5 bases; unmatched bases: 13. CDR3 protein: CASSGRIRLAGGIETQYF. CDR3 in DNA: TGTGCCAGCAGTGGGAGAATCCGACTAGCGGGGGGGATTGAGACCCAGTACTTC.

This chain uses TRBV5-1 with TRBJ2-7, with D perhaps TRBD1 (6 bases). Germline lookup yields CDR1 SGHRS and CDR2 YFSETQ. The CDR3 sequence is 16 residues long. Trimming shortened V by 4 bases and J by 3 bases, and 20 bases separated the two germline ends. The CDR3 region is CASSRGGRNTYYEQYF. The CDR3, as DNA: TGCGCCAGCAGCCGTGGGGGCAGGAACACATACTACGAGCAGTACTTC.

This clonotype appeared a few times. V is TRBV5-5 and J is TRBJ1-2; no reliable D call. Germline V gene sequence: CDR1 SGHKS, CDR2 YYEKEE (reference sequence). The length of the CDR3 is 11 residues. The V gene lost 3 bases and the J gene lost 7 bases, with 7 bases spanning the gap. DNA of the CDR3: TGTGCCAGCAGCTCCTCCCTTGGCTACACCTTC. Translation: CASSSSLGYTF. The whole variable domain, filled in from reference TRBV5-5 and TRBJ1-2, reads DAGVTQSPTHLIKTRGQQVTLRCSPISGHKSVSWYQQVLGQGPQFIFQYYEKEERGRGNFPDRFSARQFPNYSSELNVNALLLGDSALYLCASSSSLGYTFGSGTRLTVV.

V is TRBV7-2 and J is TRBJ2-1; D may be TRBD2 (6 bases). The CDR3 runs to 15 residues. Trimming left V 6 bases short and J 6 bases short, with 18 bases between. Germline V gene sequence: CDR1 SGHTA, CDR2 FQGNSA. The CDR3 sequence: CASSSVGGWANEQFF. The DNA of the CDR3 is TGTGCCAGCAGTTCGGTCGGGGGATGGGCCAATGAGCAGTTCTTC.

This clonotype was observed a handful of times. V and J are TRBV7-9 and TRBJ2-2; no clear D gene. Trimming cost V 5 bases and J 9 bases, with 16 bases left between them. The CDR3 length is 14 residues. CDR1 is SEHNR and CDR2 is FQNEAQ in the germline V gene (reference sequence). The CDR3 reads CASSPIVSHRELFF. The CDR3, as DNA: TGTGCCAGCAGCCCAATAGTGTCCCACCGGGAGCTGTTTTTT.

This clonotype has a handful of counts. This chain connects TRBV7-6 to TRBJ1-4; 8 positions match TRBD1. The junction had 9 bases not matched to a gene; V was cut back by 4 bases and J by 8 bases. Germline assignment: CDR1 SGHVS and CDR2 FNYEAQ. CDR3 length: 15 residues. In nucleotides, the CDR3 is TGTGCCAGCAGCTCCGCTTACAGGGGGAGGGAAAAACTGTTTTTT. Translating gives CASSSAYRGREKLFF. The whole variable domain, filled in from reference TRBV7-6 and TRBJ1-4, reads GAGVSQSPRYKVTKRGQDVALRCDPISGHVSLYWYRQALGQGPEFLTYFNYEAQQDKSGLPNDRFSAERPEGSISTLTIQRTEQRDSAMYRCASSSAYRGREKLFFGSGTQLSVL.

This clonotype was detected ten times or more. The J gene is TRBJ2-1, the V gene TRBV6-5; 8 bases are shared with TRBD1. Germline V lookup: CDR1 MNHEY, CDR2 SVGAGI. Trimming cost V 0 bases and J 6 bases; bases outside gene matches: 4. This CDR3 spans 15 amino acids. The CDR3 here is CASSYSTGVGNEQFF. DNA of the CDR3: TGTGCCAGCAGTTACTCGACAGGGGTGGGCAATGAGCAGTTCTTC.

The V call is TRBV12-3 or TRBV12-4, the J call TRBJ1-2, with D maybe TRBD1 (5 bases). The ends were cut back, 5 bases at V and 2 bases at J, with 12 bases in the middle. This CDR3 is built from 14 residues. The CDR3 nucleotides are TGTGCCAGCAGTGAGCTGACAGAGAACTATGGCTACACCTTC. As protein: CASSELTENYGYTF.

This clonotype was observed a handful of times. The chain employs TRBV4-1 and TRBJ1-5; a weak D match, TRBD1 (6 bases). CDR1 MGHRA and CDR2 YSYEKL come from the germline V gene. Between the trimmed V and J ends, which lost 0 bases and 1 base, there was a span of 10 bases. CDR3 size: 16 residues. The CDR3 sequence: CASSQEWTVSNQPQHF. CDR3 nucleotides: TGCGCCAGCAGCCAAGAGTGGACAGTCAGCAATCAGCCCCAGCATTTT.

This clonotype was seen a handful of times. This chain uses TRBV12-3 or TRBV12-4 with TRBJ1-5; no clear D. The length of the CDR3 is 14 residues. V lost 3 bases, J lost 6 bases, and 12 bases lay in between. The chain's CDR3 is CASSLEGASQPQHF. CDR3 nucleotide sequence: TGTGCCAGCAGTTTGGAGGGAGCTTCTCAGCCCCAGCATTTT.

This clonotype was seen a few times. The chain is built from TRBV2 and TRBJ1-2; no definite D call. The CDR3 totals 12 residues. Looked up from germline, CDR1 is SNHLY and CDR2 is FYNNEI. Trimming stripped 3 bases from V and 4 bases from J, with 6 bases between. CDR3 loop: CASSDGSYGYTF. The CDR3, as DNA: TGTGCCAGCAGTGACGGAAGCTATGGCTACACCTTC.

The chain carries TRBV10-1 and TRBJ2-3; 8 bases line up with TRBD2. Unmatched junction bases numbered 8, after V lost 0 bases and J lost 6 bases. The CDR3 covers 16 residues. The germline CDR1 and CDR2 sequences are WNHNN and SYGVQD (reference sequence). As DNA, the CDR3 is TGCGCCAGCAGTGAGTCTTCCGCTAGCGGGTTGGATACGCAGTATTTT. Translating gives CASSESSASGLDTQYF.

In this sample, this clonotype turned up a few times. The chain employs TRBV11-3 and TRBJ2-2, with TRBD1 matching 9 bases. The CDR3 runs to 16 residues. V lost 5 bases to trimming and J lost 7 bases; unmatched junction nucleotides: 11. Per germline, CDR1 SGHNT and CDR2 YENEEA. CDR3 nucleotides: TGTGCCAGCAGCCGCTCCGGGACAGGGATTGACGGGGAGCTGTTTTTT. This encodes CASSRSGTGIDGELFF. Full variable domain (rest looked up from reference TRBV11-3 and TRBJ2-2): EAGVVQSPRYKIIEKKQPVAFWCNPISGHNTLYWYLQNLGQGPELLIRYENEEAVDDSQLPKDRFSAERLKGVDSTLKIQPAELGDSAVYLCASSRSGTGIDGELFFGEGSRLTVL.

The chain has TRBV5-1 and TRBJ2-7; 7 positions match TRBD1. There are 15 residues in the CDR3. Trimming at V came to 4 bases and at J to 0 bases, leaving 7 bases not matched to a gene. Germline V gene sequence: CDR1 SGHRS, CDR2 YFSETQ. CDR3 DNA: TGCGCCAGCAGCGAGGACAGGCGGATCTCCTACGAGCAGTACTTC. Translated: CASSEDRRISYEQYF.